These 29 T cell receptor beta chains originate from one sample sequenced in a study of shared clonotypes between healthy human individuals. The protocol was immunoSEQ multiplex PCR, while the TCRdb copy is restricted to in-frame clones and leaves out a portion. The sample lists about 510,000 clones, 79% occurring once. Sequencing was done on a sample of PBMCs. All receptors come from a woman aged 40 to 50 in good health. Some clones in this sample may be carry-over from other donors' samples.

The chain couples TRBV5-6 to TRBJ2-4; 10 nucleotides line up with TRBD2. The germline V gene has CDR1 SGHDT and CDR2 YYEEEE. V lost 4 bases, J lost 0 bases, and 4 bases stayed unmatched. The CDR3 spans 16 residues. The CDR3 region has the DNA TGTGCCAGCAGCCCCGGACTAGCGGAAGCCAAAAACATTCAGTACTTC. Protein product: CASSPGLAEAKNIQYF.

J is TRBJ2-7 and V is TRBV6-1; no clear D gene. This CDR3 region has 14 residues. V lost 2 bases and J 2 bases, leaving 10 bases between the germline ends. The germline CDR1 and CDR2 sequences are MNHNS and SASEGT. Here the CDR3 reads CASSEQSSAYEQYF. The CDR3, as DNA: TGTGCCAGCAGTGAACAGTCTTCGGCCTACGAGCAGTACTTC.

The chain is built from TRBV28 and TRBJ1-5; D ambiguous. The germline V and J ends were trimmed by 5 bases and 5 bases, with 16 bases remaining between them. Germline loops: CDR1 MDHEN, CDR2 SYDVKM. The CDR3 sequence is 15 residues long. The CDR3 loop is CASSPTPLRDQPQHF. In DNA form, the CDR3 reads TGTGCCAGCAGTCCGACACCGTTGAGGGATCAGCCCCAGCATTTT.

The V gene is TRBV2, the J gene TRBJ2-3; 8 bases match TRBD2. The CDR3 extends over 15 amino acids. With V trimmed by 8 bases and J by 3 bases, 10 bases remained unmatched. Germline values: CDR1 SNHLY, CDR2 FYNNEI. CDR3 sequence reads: CASGEAGESTDTQYF. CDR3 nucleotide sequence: TGTGCCAGCGGGGAAGCGGGAGAAAGTACAGATACGCAGTATTTT. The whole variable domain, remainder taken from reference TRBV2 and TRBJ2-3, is EPEVTQTPSHQVTQMGQEVILRCVPISNHLYFYWYRQILGQKVEFLVSFYNNEISEKSEIFDDQFSVERPDGSNFTLKIRSTKLEDSAMYFCASGEAGESTDTQYFGPGTRLTVL.

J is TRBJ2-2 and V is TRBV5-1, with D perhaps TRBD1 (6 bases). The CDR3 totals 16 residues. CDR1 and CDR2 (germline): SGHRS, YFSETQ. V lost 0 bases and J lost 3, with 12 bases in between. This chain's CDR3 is CASSLGGRSDTGELFF. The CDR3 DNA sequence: TGCGCCAGCAGCTTGGGGGGGCGTTCGGACACCGGGGAGCTGTTTTTT. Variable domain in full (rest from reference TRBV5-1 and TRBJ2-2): KAGVTQTPRYLIKTRGQQVTLSCSPISGHRSVSWYQQTPGQGLQFLFEYFSETQRNKGNFPGRFSGRQFSNSRSEMNVSTLELGDSALYLCASSLGGRSDTGELFFGEGSRLTVL.

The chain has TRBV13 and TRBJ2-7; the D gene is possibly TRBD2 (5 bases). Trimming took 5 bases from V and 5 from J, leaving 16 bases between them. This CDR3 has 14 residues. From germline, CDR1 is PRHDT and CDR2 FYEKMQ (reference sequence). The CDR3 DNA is TGTGCCAGCAGCGAGACTTCGAGCGGCGACGAGCAGTACTTC. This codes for CASSETSSGDEQYF.

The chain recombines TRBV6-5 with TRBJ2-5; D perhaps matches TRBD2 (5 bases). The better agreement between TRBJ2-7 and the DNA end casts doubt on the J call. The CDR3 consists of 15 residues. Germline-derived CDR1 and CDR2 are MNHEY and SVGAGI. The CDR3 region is CASSVSTDSSYEQYF. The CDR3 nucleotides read TGTGCCAGCAGCGTCTCTACGGACTCATCCTACGAGCAGTACTTC.

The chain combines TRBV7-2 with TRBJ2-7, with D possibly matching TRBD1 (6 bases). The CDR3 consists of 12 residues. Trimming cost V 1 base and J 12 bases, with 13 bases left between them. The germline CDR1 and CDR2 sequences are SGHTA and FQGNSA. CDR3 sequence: CASSLETGGRYF. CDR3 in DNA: TGTGCCAGCAGCTTAGAGACAGGAGGACGGTACTTC.

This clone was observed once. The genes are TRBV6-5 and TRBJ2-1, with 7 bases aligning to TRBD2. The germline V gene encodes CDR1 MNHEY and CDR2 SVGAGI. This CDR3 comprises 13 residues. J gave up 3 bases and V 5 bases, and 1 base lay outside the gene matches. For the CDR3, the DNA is TGTGCCAGCAGTCTAGCGGACTACAATGAGCAGTTCTTC. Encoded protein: CASSLADYNEQFF.

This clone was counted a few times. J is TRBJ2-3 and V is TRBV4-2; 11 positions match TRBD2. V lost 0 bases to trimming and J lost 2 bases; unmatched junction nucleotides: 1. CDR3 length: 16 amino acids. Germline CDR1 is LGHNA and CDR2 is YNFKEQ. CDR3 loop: CASSQDSGRATDTQYF. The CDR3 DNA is TGTGCCAGCAGCCAAGATAGCGGGAGGGCCACAGATACGCAGTATTTT.

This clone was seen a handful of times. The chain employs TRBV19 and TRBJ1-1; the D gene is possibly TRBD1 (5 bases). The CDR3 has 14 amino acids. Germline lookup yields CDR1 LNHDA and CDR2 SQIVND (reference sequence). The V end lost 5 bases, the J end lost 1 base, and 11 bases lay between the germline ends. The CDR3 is CASSPGFWNTEAFF. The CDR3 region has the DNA TGTGCCAGTAGTCCAGGGTTTTGGAACACTGAAGCTTTCTTT.

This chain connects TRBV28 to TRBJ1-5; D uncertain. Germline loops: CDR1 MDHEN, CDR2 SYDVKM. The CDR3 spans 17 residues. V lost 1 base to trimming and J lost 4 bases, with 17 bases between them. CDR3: CASSLFLGSGGNQPQHF. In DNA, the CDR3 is TGTGCCAGCAGTTTATTCCTGGGATCGGGAGGTAATCAGCCCCAGCATTTT. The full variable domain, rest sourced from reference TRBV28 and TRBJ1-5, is DVKVTQSSRYLVKRTGEKVFLECVQDMDHENMFWYRQDPGLGLRLIYFSYDVKMKEKGDIPEGYSVSREKKERFSLILESASTNQTSMYLCASSLFLGSGGNQPQHFGDGTRLSIL.

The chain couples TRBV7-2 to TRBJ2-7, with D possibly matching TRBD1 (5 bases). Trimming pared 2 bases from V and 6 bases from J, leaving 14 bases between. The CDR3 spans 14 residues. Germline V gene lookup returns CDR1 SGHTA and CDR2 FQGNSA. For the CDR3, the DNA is TGTGCCAGCAGCTTAATGGCCAGGGTTGGCGAGCAGTACTTC. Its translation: CASSLMARVGEQYF.

The CDR3 DNA sequence: TGTGCCAGCAGTACCTCCCTAAGCGGGAGGGCCGGGAATGAGCAGTTCTTC. Residues: CASSTSLSGRAGNEQFF. The chain links TRBV7-9 to TRBJ2-1, with 10 bases matching TRBD2. Germline-derived CDR1 and CDR2 are SEHNR and FQNEAQ (reference sequence). Trimming cost V 6 bases and J 7 bases; bases outside gene matches: 15. The CDR3 totals 17 residues. Full variable domain (rest looked up from reference TRBV7-9 and TRBJ2-1): DTGVSQNPRHKITKRGQNVTFRCDPISEHNRLYWYRQTLGQGPEFLTYFQNEAQLEKSRLLSDRFSAERPKGSFSTLEIQRTEQGDSAMYLCASSTSLSGRAGNEQFFGPGTRLTVL.

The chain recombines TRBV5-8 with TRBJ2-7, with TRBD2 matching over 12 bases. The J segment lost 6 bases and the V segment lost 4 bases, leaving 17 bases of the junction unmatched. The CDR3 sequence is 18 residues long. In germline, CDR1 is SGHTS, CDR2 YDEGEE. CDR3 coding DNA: TGTGCCAGCAGCCTGAAAAGTGCCAGGACTAGCGGGATACCCGAGCAGTACTTC. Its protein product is CASSLKSARTSGIPEQYF.

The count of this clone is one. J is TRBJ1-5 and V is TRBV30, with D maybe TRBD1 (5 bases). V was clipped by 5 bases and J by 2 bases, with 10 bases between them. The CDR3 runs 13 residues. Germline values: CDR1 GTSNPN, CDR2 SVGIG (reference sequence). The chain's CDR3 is CAWAGGGNQPQHF. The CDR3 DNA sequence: TGTGCCTGGGCTGGGGGGGGCAATCAGCCCCAGCATTTT.

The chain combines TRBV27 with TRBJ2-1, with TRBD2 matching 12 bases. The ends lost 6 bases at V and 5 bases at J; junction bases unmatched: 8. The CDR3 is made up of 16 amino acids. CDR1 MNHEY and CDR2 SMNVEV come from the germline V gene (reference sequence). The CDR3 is CASRRASGRVNNEQFF. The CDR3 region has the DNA TGTGCCAGCAGGCGGGCTAGCGGGAGGGTAAACAATGAGCAGTTCTTC.

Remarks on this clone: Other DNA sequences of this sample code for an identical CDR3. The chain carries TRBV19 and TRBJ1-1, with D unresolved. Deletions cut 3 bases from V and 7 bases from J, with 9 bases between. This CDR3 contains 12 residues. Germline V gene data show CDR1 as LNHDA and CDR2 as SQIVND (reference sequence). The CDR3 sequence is CASSIRAGEAFF. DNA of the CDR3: TGTGCCAGTAGTATTCGGGCGGGTGAAGCTTTCTTT.

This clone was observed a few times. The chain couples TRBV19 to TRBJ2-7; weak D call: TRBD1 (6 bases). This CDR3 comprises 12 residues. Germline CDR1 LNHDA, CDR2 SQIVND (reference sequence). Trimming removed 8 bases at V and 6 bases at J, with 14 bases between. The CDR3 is CASGGRLLEQYF. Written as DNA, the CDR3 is TGTGCCAGTGGGGGCAGGCTACTCGAGCAGTACTTC.

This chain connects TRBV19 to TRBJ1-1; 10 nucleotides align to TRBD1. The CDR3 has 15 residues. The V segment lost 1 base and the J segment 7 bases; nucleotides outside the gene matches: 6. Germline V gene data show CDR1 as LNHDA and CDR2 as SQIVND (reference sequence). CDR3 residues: CASSIGGGQGGEAFF. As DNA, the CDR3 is TGTGCCAGTAGTATAGGCGGTGGACAGGGGGGTGAAGCTTTCTTT.

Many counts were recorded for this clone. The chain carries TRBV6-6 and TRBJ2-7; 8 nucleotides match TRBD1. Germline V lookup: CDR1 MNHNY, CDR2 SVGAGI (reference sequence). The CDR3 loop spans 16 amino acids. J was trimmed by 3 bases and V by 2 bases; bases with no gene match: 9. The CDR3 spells CASSYPPTGASYEQYF. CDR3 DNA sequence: TGTGCCAGCAGTTACCCCCCGACAGGGGCTAGCTACGAGCAGTACTTC.

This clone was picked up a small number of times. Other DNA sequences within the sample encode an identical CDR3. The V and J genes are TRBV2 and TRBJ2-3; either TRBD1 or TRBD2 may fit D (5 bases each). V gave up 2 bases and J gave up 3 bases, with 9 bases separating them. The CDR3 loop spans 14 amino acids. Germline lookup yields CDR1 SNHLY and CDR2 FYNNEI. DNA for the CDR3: TGTGCCAGCAGTGAACAGGGCGGGACAGATACGCAGTATTTT. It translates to CASSEQGGTDTQYF.

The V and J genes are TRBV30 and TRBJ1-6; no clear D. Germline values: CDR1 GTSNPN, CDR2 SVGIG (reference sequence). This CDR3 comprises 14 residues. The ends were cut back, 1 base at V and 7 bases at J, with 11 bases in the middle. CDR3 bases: TGTGCCTGGAGTGGACAAATGGGCAATTCACCCCTCCACTTT. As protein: CAWSGQMGNSPLHF.

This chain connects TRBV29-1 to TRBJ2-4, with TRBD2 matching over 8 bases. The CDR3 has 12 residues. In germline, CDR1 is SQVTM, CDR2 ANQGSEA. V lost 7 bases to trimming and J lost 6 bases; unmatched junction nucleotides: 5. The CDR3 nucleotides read TGCAGCGCCACGGGAGGGGGAAACATTCAGTACTTC. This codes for CSATGGGNIQYF.

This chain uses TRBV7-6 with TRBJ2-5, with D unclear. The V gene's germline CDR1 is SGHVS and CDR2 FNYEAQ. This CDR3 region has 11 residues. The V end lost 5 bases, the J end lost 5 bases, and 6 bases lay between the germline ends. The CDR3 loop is CASSVEETQYF. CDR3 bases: TGTGCCAGCAGCGTAGAGGAGACCCAGTACTTC.

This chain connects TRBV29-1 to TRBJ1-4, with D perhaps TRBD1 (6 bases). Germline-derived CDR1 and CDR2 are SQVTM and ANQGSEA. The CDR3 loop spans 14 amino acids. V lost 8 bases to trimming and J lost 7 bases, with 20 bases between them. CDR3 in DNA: TGCAGCCCCCCGCGCGGGGGCGCAGGTGAAAAACTGTTTTTT. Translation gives CSPPRGGAGEKLFF.

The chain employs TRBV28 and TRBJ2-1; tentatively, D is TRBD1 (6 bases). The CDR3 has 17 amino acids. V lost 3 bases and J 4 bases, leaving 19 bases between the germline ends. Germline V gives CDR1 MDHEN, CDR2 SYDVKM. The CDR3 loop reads CASSFRYARQEYNEQFF. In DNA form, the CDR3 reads TGTGCCAGCAGTTTCCGGTACGCGAGACAGGAATACAATGAGCAGTTCTTC. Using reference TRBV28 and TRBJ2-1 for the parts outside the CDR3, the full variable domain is DVKVTQSSRYLVKRTGEKVFLECVQDMDHENMFWYRQDPGLGLRLIYFSYDVKMKEKGDIPEGYSVSREKKERFSLILESASTNQTSMYLCASSFRYARQEYNEQFFGPGTRLTVL.

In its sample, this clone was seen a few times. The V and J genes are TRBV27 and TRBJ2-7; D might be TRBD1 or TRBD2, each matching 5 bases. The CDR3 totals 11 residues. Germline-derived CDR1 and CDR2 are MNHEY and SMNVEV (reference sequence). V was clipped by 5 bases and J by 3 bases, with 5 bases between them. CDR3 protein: CASSGGYEQYF. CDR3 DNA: TGTGCCAGCAGTGGGGGCTACGAGCAGTACTTC.

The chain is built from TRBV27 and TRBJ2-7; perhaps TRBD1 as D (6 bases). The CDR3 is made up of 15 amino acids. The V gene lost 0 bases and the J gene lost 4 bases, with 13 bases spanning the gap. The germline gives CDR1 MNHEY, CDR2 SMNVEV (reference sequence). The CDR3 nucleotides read TGTGCCAGCAGTTTATCATCGACAGGAACATACGAGCAGTACTTC. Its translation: CASSLSSTGTYEQYF.